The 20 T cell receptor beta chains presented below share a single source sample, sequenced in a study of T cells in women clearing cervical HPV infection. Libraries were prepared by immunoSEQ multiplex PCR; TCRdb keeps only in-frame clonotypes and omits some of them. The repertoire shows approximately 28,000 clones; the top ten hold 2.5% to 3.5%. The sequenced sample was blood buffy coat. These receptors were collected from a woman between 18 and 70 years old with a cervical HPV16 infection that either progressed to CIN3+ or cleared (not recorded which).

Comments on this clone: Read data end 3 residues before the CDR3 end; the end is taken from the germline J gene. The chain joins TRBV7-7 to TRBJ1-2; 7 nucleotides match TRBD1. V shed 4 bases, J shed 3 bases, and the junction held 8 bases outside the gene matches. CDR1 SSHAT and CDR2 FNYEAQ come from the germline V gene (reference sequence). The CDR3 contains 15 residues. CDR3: CASSSTGTAYYGYTF. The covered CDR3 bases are TGTGCCAGCAGCTCAACCGGGACAGCCTACTATGGC.

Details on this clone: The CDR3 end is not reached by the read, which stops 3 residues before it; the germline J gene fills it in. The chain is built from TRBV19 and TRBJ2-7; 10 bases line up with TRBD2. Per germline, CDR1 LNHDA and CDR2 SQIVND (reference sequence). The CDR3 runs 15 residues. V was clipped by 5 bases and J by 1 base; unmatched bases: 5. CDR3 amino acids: CASSASSGGSYEQYF. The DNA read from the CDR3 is TGTGCCAGTAGTGCTTCTAGCGGGGGTTCCTACGAG.

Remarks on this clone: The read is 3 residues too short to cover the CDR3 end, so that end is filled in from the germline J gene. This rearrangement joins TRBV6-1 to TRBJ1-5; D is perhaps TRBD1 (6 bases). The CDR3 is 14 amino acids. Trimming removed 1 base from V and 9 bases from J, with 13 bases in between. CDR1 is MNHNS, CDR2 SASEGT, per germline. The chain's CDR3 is CASSEGGLRGPQHF. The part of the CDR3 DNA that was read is TGTGCCAGCAGTGAAGGGGGGCTTAGGGGGCCC.

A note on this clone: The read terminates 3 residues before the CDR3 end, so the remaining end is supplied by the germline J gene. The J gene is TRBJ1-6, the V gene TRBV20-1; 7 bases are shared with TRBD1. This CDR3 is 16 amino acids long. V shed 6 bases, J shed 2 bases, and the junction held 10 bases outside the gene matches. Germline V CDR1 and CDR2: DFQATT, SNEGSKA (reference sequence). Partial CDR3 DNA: TGCAGTGCGACCAACAGGGGACGGACCTATAATTCACCC. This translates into CSATNRGRTYNSP. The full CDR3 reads CSATNRGRTYNSPLHF.

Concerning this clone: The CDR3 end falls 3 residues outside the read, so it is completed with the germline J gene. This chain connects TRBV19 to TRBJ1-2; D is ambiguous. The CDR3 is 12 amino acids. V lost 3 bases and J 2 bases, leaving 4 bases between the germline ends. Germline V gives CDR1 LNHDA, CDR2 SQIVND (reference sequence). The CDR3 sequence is CASSMQNYGYTF. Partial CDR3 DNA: TGTGCCAGTAGTATGCAGAACTATGGC.

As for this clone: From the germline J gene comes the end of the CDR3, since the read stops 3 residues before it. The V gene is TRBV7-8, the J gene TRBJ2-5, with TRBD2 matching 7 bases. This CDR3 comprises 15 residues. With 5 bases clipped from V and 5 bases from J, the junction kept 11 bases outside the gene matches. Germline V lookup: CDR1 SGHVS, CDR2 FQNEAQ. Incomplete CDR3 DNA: TGTGCCAGCAGCCCGGCAGCGGGAACATGGGAGACC. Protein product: CASSPAAGTWET. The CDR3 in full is CASSPAAGTWETQYF.

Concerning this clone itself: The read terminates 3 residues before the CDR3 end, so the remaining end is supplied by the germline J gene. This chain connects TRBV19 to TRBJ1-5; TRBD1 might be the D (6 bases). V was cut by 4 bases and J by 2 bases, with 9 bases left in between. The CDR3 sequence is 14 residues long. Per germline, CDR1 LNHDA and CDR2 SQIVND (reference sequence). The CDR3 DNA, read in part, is TGTGCCAGTAGTACAGGACAGCGCAATCAGCCC. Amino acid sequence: CASSTGQRNQP. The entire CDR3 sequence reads CASSTGQRNQPQHF.

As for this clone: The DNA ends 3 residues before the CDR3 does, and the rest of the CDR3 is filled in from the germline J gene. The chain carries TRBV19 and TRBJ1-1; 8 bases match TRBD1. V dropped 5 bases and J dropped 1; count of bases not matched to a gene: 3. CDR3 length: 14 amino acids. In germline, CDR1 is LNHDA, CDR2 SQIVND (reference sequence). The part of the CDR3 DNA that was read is TGTGCCAGTAGTTGGGGGACAGGGAACACTGAA. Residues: CASSWGTGNTE. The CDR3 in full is CASSWGTGNTEAFF.

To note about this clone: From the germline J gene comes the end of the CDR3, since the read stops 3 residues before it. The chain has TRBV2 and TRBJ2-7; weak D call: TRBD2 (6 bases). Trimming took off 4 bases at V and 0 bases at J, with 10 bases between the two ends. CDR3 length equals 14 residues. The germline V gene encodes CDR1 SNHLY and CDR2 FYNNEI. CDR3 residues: CASSGASDSYEQYF. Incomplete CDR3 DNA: TGTGCCAGCAGTGGGGCTAGCGACTCCTACGAG.

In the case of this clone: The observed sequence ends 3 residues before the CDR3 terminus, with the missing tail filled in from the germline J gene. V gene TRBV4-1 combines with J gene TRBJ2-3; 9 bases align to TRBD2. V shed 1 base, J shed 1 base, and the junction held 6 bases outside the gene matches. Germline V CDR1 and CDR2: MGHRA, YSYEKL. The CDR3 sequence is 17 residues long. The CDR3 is CASSQVRWTSGTDTQYF. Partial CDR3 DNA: TGCGCCAGCAGCCAAGTAAGATGGACTAGCGGCACAGATACG.

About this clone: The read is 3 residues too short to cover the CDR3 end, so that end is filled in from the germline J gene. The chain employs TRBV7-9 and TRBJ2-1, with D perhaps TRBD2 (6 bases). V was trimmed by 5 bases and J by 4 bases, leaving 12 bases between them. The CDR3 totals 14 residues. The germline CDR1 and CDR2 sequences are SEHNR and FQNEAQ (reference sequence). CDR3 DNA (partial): TGTGCCAGCAGCGATAGGGACTTTTACAATGAG. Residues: CASSDRDFYNE. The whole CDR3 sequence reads CASSDRDFYNEQFF.

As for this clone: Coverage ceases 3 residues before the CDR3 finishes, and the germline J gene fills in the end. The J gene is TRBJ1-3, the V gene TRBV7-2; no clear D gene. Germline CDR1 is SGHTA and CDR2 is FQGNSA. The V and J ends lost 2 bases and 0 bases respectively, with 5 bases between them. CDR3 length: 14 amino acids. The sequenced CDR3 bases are TGTGCCAGCAGCTTACAGATCTCTGGAAACACC. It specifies CASSLQISGNT. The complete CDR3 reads CASSLQISGNTIYF.

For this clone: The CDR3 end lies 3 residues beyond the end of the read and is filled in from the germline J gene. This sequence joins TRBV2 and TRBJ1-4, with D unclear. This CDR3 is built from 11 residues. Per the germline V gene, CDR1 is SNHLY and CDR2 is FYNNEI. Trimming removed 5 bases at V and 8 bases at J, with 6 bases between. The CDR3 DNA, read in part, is TGTGCCAGCAGTCGAGGCGAAAAA. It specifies CASSRGEK. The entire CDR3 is CASSRGEKLFF.

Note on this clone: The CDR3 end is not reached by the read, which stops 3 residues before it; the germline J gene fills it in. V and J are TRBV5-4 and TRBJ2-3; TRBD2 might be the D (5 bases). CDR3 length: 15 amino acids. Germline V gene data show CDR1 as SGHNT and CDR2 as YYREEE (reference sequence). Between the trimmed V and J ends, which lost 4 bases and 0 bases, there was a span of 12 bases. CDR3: CASSRTRESTDTQYF. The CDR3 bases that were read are TGTGCCAGCAGCCGAACTAGGGAGAGCACAGATACG.

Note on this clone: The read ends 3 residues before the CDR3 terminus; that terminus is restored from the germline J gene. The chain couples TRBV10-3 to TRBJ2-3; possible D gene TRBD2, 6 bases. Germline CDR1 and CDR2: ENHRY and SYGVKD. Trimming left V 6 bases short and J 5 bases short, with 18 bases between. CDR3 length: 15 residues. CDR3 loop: CAIRRSGPDGDTQYF. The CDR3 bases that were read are TGTGCCATCAGACGTAGCGGCCCGGACGGAGATACG.

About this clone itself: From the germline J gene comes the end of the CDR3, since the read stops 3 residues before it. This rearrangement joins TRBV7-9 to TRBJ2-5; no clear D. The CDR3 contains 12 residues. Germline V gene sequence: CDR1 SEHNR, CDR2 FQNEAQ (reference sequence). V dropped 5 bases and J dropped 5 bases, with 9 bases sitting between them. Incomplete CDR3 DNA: TGTGCCAGCAGCCGCGCCTCCGAGACC. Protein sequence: CASSRASET. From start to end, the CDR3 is CASSRASETQYF.

CDR3 region: CASSQDLVASGGARGETQYF. CDR3 DNA, as far as it was read: TGTGCCAGCAGCCAAGATTTAGTGGCTAGCGGGGGGGCGAGGGGAGAGACC. V and J are TRBV4-2 and TRBJ2-5; TRBD2 agrees at 12 bases. Read data end 3 residues before the CDR3 end; the end is taken from the germline J gene. Germline CDR1 reads LGHNA; CDR2 reads YNFKEQ. The V gene end was trimmed by 0 bases and the J gene end by 4 bases; junction bases not matched to a gene: 15. The length of the CDR3 is 20 residues.

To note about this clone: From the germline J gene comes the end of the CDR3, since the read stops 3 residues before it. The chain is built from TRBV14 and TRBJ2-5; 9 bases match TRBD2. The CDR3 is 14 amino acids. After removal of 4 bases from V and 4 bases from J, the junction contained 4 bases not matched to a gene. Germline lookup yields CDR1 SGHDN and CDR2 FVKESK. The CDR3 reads CASSLYSGGETQYF. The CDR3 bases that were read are TGTGCCAGCAGCCTCTATAGCGGGGGAGAGACC.

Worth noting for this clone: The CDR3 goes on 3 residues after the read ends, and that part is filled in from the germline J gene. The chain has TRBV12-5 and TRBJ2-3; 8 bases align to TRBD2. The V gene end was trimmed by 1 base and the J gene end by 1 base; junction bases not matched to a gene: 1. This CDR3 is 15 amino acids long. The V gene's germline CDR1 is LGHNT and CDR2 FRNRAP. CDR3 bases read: TGTGCTAGTGGTTTGGGGCGGGGGGGCACAGATACG. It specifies CASGLGRGGTDT. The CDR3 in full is CASGLGRGGTDTQYF.

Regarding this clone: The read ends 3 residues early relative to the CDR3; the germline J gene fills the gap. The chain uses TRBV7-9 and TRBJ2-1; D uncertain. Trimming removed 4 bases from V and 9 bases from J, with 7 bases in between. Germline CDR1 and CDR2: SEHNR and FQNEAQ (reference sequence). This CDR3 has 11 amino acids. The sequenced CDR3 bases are TGTGCCAGCAGCTCCGCGGCTGAG. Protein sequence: CASSSAAE. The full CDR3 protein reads CASSSAAEQFF.